This section outlines one T cell receptor beta chain sequence together with its context. The CDR3 extends over 13 amino acids. V lost 3 bases to trimming and J lost 7 bases, with 7 bases between them. As originally analysed: Reference gene primer amplification gave nucleated cell count estimates. Data came from immunoSEQ multiplex PCR; TCRdb stores just in-frame clones and leaves some out. V and J calls and clone size follow that table, whereas D and trimming were derived from the DNA. There are 100,000 to 150,000 clones in the sample; around nine tenths occur only once, and more than 9.5% lies in the top ten. This sample is drawn from a study of blood T cell repertoires in COVID-19. Study in general: Whether acute or convalescent, the COVID-19 samples came from the United States, Italy and Spain. The cDNA or gDNA used as material had been derived from T cells, B-cell-depleted T cells, or PBMCs.

The Seattle site enrolled patients during active infection and followed them longitudinally. The origin of this receptor is a woman between 65 and 79 years old with COVID-19, enrolled during active disease. The sequencing sample was made of peripheral blood. The chain combines TRBV12-3 or TRBV12-4 with TRBJ1-6; a weak D match, TRBD1 (5 bases). CDR3 protein: CASSFRANSPLHF. CDR3 in DNA: TGTGCCAGCAGTTTCAGGGCGAATTCACCCCTCCACTTT.